The present T cell receptor (beta chain) was sequenced within a study of CD8 T cells in Susac syndrome. In germline, CDR1 is MNHEY, CDR2 SVGAGI. The CDR3 extends over 15 amino acids. Trimming shortened V by 8 bases and J by 4 bases, and 20 bases separated the two germline ends. The RNA input was about 0.5 to 1 ug, and it was reverse transcribed with random hexamers. Amplification of TCR beta CDR3 used immunoSEQ multiplex PCR across 54 Vbeta and 13 Jbeta. TCRdb reprocessed the immunoSEQ multiplex PCR reads via MiXCR and lists one record per CDR3 protein. The table shows about 210,000 distinct CDR3 sequences, with 95% occurring only once. Concerning this clonotype: No antigen is known for it.

Study-level points and caveats: That the number of individuals in its TCR sequencing and HLA analysis was relatively small was acknowledged by the study.

The multiple sclerosis controls were treatment-naive patients, and their relapsing-remitting disease was stable or active. The receptor was isolated from a human donor with multiple sclerosis. The sample consisted of CD4+ T cells from PBMCs. The chain links TRBV6-5 to TRBJ1-2, with D unresolved. This chain's CDR3 is CASRSPGRGLYGYTF. In DNA, the CDR3 is TGTGCCAGCCGATCTCCGGGCCGTGGGCTCTATGGCTACACCTTC.